Below, 13 T cell receptor beta chains from the same sample are listed, as sequenced in a study of T cells after posttransplantation cyclophosphamide. Sequencing used immunoSEQ multiplex PCR; TCRdb keeps in-frame clones, though not all of them. The sample records around 47,000 clones, 90% to 95% being singletons. Sample: PBMCs. The receptors shown here come from a woman in her 30s in good health and a related stem cell transplant donor.

The chain is built from TRBV18 and TRBJ1-1, with a possible D match to TRBD1 (6 bases). Germline loops: CDR1 KGHSH, CDR2 LQKENI. Trimming left V 3 bases short and J 10 bases short, with 18 bases between. The CDR3 sequence is 14 residues long. The CDR3 protein is CASSPSTHRVGAFF. In nucleotides, the CDR3 is TGTGCCAGCTCACCGTCCACTCACAGGGTCGGAGCTTTCTTT. The whole variable domain, filled in from reference TRBV18 and TRBJ1-1, reads NAGVMQNPRHLVRRRGQEARLRCSPMKGHSHVYWYRQLPEEGLKFMVYLQKENIIDESGMPKERFSAEFPKEGPSILRIQQVVRGDSAAYFCASSPSTHRVGAFFGQGTRLTVV.

V usage is TRBV13 and J usage is TRBJ2-7; D is unresolved. V lost 1 base to trimming and J lost 7 bases, with 5 bases between them. The germline V gene has CDR1 PRHDT and CDR2 FYEKMQ (reference sequence). The length of the CDR3 is 11 residues. The chain's CDR3 is CASSLVGEQYF. CDR3 coding DNA: TGTGCCAGCAGCTTAGTCGGGGAGCAGTACTTC.

V is TRBV5-5 and J is TRBJ2-5, with 7 bases fitting TRBD2. This CDR3 contains 14 residues. The ends lost 1 base at V and 2 bases at J; junction bases unmatched: 2. Per germline, CDR1 SGHKS and CDR2 YYEKEE (reference sequence). The CDR3 region is CASSLLGGQETQYF. DNA for the CDR3: TGTGCCAGCAGCTTGCTCGGGGGGCAAGAGACCCAGTACTTC.

The chain links TRBV12-5 to TRBJ2-5, with 7 bases lining up with TRBD1. This CDR3 region has 15 residues. Trimming took 1 base from V and 1 from J; bases not matched to a gene: 3. Germline V gene sequence: CDR1 LGHNT, CDR2 FRNRAP. The CDR3 here is CASGLGQGTQETQYF. The CDR3 DNA reads as TGTGCTAGTGGTTTGGGACAGGGAACCCAAGAGACCCAGTACTTC.

The chain carries TRBV14 and TRBJ1-2; D is unresolved. The CDR3 sequence is 13 residues long. Trimming removed 1 base from V and 3 bases from J, with 6 bases in between. Germline lookup yields CDR1 SGHDN and CDR2 FVKESK. CDR3 in amino acids: CASSQGSYYGYTF. The CDR3 DNA reads TGTGCCAGCAGCCAAGGTTCATACTATGGCTACACCTTC.

The V and J genes are TRBV5-1 and TRBJ1-1; D is possibly TRBD1 (6 bases). The CDR3 has 14 residues. The V end lost 0 bases, the J end lost 6 bases, and 12 bases lay between the germline ends. Germline loops: CDR1 SGHRS, CDR2 YFSETQ. CDR3 nucleotides: TGCGCCAGCAGCTTGGGCAGGGGCGTGTCTGAAGCTTTCTTT. Its translation: CASSLGRGVSEAFF.

This clone was observed once. CDR3 residues: CASITGRGGHEQYF. The DNA for the CDR3 is TGTGCCAGCATTACTGGAAGGGGTGGCCACGAGCAGTACTTC. The chain couples TRBV27 to TRBJ2-7, with TRBD1 as a possible D gene (5 bases). Germline CDR1 is MNHEY and CDR2 is SMNVEV (reference sequence). The CDR3 is 14 residues long. Trimming removed 7 bases from V and 5 bases from J, with 18 bases in between.

This chain links TRBV10-1 with TRBJ1-1; no reliable D call. The CDR3 runs 14 residues. Between the trimmed V and J ends, which lost 2 bases and 4 bases, there was a span of 11 bases. Germline V CDR1 and CDR2: WNHNN, SYGVQD (reference sequence). The CDR3 region has the DNA TGCGCCAGCAGTGAGAAGATTCGCGGCACTGAAGCTTTCTTT. Translating it yields CASSEKIRGTEAFF.

This clone was observed a single time. The chain couples TRBV7-2 to TRBJ1-1; tentatively, D is TRBD1 (5 bases). The CDR3 is 13 amino acids. V was cut by 3 bases and J by 0 bases, with 5 bases left in between. In germline, CDR1 is SGHTA, CDR2 FQGNSA. DNA of the CDR3: TGTGCCAGCAGCTTGACAGTGAACACTGAAGCTTTCTTT. Its translation is CASSLTVNTEAFF.

This chain links TRBV4-1 with TRBJ1-4; D is ambiguous. V was cut by 0 bases and J by 7 bases, with 12 bases left in between. This CDR3 has 15 amino acids. Germline CDR1 reads MGHRA; CDR2 reads YSYEKL. The CDR3 spells CASSQDGGLIEKLFF. CDR3 coding DNA: TGCGCCAGCAGCCAAGATGGCGGGCTGATTGAAAAACTGTTTTTT.

CDR3 loop: CATSRDIGRQVHGYTF. The DNA of the CDR3 is TGTGCCACCAGCAGAGATATTGGGCGACAGGTCCATGGCTACACCTTC. The chain carries TRBV15 and TRBJ1-2; D may be TRBD1 (6 bases). The CDR3 spans 16 residues. V shed 0 bases and J shed 6 bases, with 17 bases lying between them. Germline V gene lookup returns CDR1 LNHNV and CDR2 YYDKDF (reference sequence).

The V gene is TRBV10-3, the J gene TRBJ1-1; TRBD1 agrees at 7 bases. This CDR3 comprises 13 residues. Germline-derived CDR1 and CDR2 are ENHRY and SYGVKD. The junction had 4 bases not matched to a gene; V was cut back by 6 bases and J by 3 bases. The CDR3 region has the DNA TGTGCCATCAGGGACAGGCAATACACTGAAGCTTTCTTT. It specifies CAIRDRQYTEAFF.

This chain joins TRBV5-6 and TRBJ1-1; 10 nucleotides match TRBD1. In germline, CDR1 is SGHDT, CDR2 YYEEEE. J was trimmed by 5 bases and V by 4 bases; bases with no gene match: 5. This CDR3 contains 14 residues. CDR3 residues: CASSGDRGRTEAFF. The CDR3 DNA is TGTGCCAGCAGCGGGGACAGGGGCAGGACTGAAGCTTTCTTT.